These 25 T cell receptor beta chains originate from one sample sequenced in a study of control samples from healthy donors and cancer patients. Clones were sequenced by immunoSEQ multiplex PCR, and TCRdb holds only the in-frame ones, with some missing. Of around 18,000 clones in the sample, 85% to 90% are singletons; the top ten hold around a tenth. Material for sequencing was PBMCs. Receptor source: an older woman with colorectal cancer.

This chain connects TRBV3-1 (or the pseudogene TRBV3-2) to TRBJ2-1; 12 bases match TRBD2. Germline CDR1 LGHDT, CDR2 YNNKEL (reference sequence). V lost 3 bases and J lost 7; bases outside the gene matches: 10. CDR3 length: 17 amino acids. The CDR3 protein is CASSHQTSGSSGNEQFF. Written as DNA, the CDR3 is TGTGCCAGCAGCCACCAGACTAGCGGGAGTTCGGGAAATGAGCAGTTCTTC.

This chain uses TRBV19 with TRBJ2-5; 8 positions match TRBD2. CDR1 and CDR2 from the germline V gene are LNHDA and SQIVND (reference sequence). The CDR3 has 14 residues. The V gene end was trimmed by 7 bases and the J gene end by 6 bases; junction bases not matched to a gene: 10. As DNA, the CDR3 is TGTGCCAGTAACCCAGCGGGAGTTGGAAAGACCCAGTACTTC. Amino acids: CASNPAGVGKTQYF.

This clone has only a few counts. The chain employs TRBV19 and TRBJ1-2; perhaps TRBD1 as D (5 bases). Per germline, CDR1 LNHDA and CDR2 SQIVND (reference sequence). CDR3 length: 13 residues. The ends were cut back, 6 bases at V and 3 bases at J, with 11 bases in the middle. The CDR3 loop is CASSLLGHYGYTF. The CDR3 DNA is TGTGCCAGTAGCTTGTTGGGGCACTATGGCTACACCTTC.

This clone was seen only a few times. The V and J genes are TRBV7-3 and TRBJ2-6, with D maybe TRBD2 (5 bases). The ends were cut back, 5 bases at V and 4 bases at J, with 15 bases in the middle. Germline values: CDR1 SGHTA, CDR2 FQGTGA. CDR3 length: 16 residues. The CDR3, as DNA: TGTGCCAGCAGCCCAGAGGGCGGGCCCGGGGCCAACGTCCTGACTTTC. Its protein product is CASSPEGGPGANVLTF.

This clone was detected only once. The chain combines TRBV27 with TRBJ2-1; 12 nucleotides agree with TRBD2. With 6 bases clipped from V and 5 bases from J, the junction kept 5 bases outside the gene matches. Germline-derived CDR1 and CDR2 are MNHEY and SMNVEV (reference sequence). CDR3 size: 15 residues. The CDR3 DNA sequence: TGTGCCAGCAGGGGGACTAGCGGGTACCACAATGAGCAGTTCTTC. It codes for CASRGTSGYHNEQFF.

V usage is TRBV10-3 and J usage is TRBJ2-7; TRBD2 agrees at 8 bases. Germline trimming cut 4 bases from V and 7 bases from J; bases unmatched to any gene: 15. CDR1 is ENHRY, CDR2 SYGVKD, per germline. This CDR3 has 16 residues. CDR3 DNA: TGTGCCATCAGTGGGTCCCGGGTAGCGGGACCCCTGGAGCAGTACTTC. Its protein is CAISGSRVAGPLEQYF.

V and J are TRBV7-9 and TRBJ2-3; 7 bases map to TRBD2. J was trimmed by 8 bases and V by 2 bases; bases with no gene match: 10. Germline V lookup: CDR1 SEHNR, CDR2 FQNEAQ (reference sequence). The CDR3 has 15 residues. CDR3 bases: TGTGCCAGCAGCTTACCTAGCGGAGTAAGTGGTACGCAGTATTTT. Translated: CASSLPSGVSGTQYF.

The chain uses TRBV4-3 and TRBJ2-7; 8 positions match TRBD1. J lost 4 bases, V lost 0 bases, and 5 bases had no gene match. The CDR3 consists of 15 residues. Germline V gene lookup returns CDR1 LGHNA and CDR2 YSLEER. In DNA form, the CDR3 reads TGCGCCAGCAGCCAAGATCAGGGGGCCGGTTACGAGCAGTACTTC. Translated, it gives CASSQDQGAGYEQYF.

The V gene is TRBV7-8, the J gene TRBJ1-5; the D is unclear. Germline V gives CDR1 SGHVS, CDR2 FQNEAQ. V lost 4 bases and J 0 bases, leaving 10 bases between the germline ends. This CDR3 spans 15 amino acids. This chain's CDR3 is CASSYRGDSNQPQHF. DNA of the CDR3: TGTGCCAGCAGCTACCGGGGAGATAGCAATCAGCCCCAGCATTTT.

This rearrangement joins TRBV24-1 to TRBJ2-3, with 7 positions matching TRBD1. V lost 3 bases to trimming and J lost 2 bases; unmatched junction nucleotides: 10. This CDR3 spans 17 amino acids. Germline V gives CDR1 KGHDR, CDR2 SFDVKD. The CDR3 region is CATSDPQGLGFTDTQYF. Here the CDR3 DNA reads TGTGCCACCAGTGATCCACAGGGGTTGGGGTTCACAGATACGCAGTATTTT.

The genes are TRBV11-2 and TRBJ1-4; D ambiguous. V was cut by 4 bases and J by 4 bases, with 16 bases left in between. The length of the CDR3 is 16 residues. In germline, CDR1 is SGHAT, CDR2 FQNNGV. CDR3 residues: CASSSWAGGFNEKLFF. The CDR3 region has the DNA TGTGCCAGCAGCTCATGGGCGGGCGGCTTTAATGAAAAACTGTTTTTT.

This clone was recorded a few times. The chain is built from TRBV7-3 and TRBJ1-1; D unresolved. Looked up from germline, CDR1 is SGHTA and CDR2 is FQGTGA. CDR3 length: 14 residues. Trimming removed 2 bases at V and 1 base at J, with 8 bases between. In nucleotides, the CDR3 is TGTGCCAGCAGCTTAGGCCACCAGAACACTGAAGCTTTCTTT. The encoded protein is CASSLGHQNTEAFF. The entire variable domain, with the rest obtained from reference TRBV7-3 and TRBJ1-1, is as follows: GAGVSQTPSNKVTEKGKYVELRCDPISGHTALYWYRQSLGQGPEFLIYFQGTGAADDSGLPNDRFFAVRPEGSVSTLKIQRTERGDSAVYLCASSLGHQNTEAFFGQGTRLTVV.

This rearrangement joins TRBV5-5 to TRBJ1-4; D is unresolved. This CDR3 is built from 17 residues. The germline CDR1 and CDR2 sequences are SGHKS and YYEKEE (reference sequence). V was clipped by 3 bases and J by 2 bases, with 17 bases between them. CDR3: CASSYLFSTTTNEKLFF. For the CDR3, the DNA is TGTGCCAGCAGCTATTTGTTCTCGACGACGACTAATGAAAAACTGTTTTTT.

The genes are TRBV9 and TRBJ2-6; 9 bases are a match to TRBD1. The CDR3 runs 18 residues. Germline CDR1 and CDR2: SGDLS and YYNGEE. V trimming: 4 bases; J trimming: 1 base; junction bases outside the gene matches: 9. The CDR3 DNA is TGTGCCAGCAGCACGAGGGACAGGGCCTATTCTGGGGCCAACGTCCTGACTTTC. Protein: CASSTRDRAYSGANVLTF.

The rearrangement links TRBV6-5 to TRBJ1-1; D unclear. V shed 6 bases and J shed 3 bases, with 11 bases lying between them. Germline CDR1 reads MNHEY; CDR2 reads SVGAGI. This CDR3 has 13 residues. The CDR3 DNA reads TGTGCCAGCAGGCAGGTCTTCGACACTGAAGCTTTCTTT. As protein: CASRQVFDTEAFF.

This clone was recorded once. The rearrangement links TRBV11-3 to TRBJ2-3; 8 bases line up with TRBD2. Per the germline V gene, CDR1 is SGHNT and CDR2 is YENEEA. The CDR3 is made up of 16 amino acids. The J segment lost 1 base and the V segment lost 4 bases, leaving 7 bases of the junction unmatched. The CDR3 region is CASSSGTRRRTDTQYF. DNA for the CDR3: TGTGCCAGCAGCTCCGGGACTAGGAGACGCACAGATACGCAGTATTTT.

By share, this clone ranks as medium-sized. V is TRBV14 and J is TRBJ1-1, with D unresolved. V lost 0 bases and J lost 7, with 9 bases in between. The CDR3 is 13 amino acids. Germline assignment: CDR1 SGHDN and CDR2 FVKESK. In DNA, the CDR3 is TGTGCCAGCAGCCAAGAGATCTTCCTTGAAGCTTTCTTT. Encoded protein: CASSQEIFLEAFF.

This chain joins TRBV7-6 and TRBJ2-1, with TRBD2 matching over 13 bases. CDR1 and CDR2 (germline): SGHVS, FNYEAQ. The CDR3 runs 17 residues. V was clipped by 5 bases and J by 0 bases; unmatched bases: 4. DNA for the CDR3: TGTGCCAGCAGCCCCTGGACTAGCGGGGGCTCCTACAATGAGCAGTTCTTC. Translation: CASSPWTSGGSYNEQFF.

The rearrangement links TRBV11-3 to TRBJ2-1; D is uncertain. CDR3 size: 15 residues. CDR1 and CDR2 from the germline V gene are SGHNT and YENEEA. Trimming stripped 0 bases from V and 0 bases from J, with 6 bases between. The CDR3: CASSLEASSYNEQFF. Here the CDR3 DNA reads TGTGCCAGCAGCTTAGAGGCAAGCTCCTACAATGAGCAGTTCTTC.

The chain employs TRBV24-1 and TRBJ1-1, with 8 bases identical to TRBD1. Germline loops: CDR1 KGHDR, CDR2 SFDVKD. V was clipped by 7 bases and J by 6 bases; unmatched bases: 3. This CDR3 has 12 amino acids. This CDR3 reads CATRGQDPEAFF. The CDR3 DNA follows: TGTGCCACCAGGGGACAGGACCCTGAAGCTTTCTTT.

The V call is TRBV5-6, the J call TRBJ1-2, with D tentatively TRBD1 (5 bases). The CDR3 loop spans 13 amino acids. Germline loops: CDR1 SGHDT, CDR2 YYEEEE. The V end was cut by 0 bases, the J end by 2 bases, with 5 bases between. The CDR3 DNA follows: TGTGCCAGCAGCTTGGCAGGGAACTATGGCTACACCTTC. Its translation: CASSLAGNYGYTF.

The chain links TRBV6-2 or TRBV6-3 to TRBJ1-1; 7 positions agree with TRBD1. Germline CDR1 is MNHEY and CDR2 is SVGEGT. The CDR3 has 16 amino acids. V was pared by 6 bases and J by 1 base, with 11 bases of the junction left unmatched. CDR3 protein: CASSPWETGPNTEAFF. CDR3 nucleotide sequence: TGTGCCAGCAGCCCCTGGGAGACAGGGCCGAACACTGAAGCTTTCTTT.

The chain employs TRBV4-3 and TRBJ1-5; no definite D call. Between the trimmed V and J ends, which lost 0 bases and 0 bases, there was a span of 9 bases. This CDR3 region has 16 residues. CDR1 is LGHNA and CDR2 is YSLEER in the germline V gene. This chain's CDR3 is CASSQEFVYSNQPQHF. The DNA for the CDR3 is TGCGCCAGCAGCCAAGAATTCGTTTATAGCAATCAGCCCCAGCATTTT.

DNA for the CDR3: TGTGCCAGCAGTCGGGCACGCAACAGTCTTTTGGGGGCCAACGTCCTGACTTTC. It specifies CASSRARNSLLGANVLTF. This chain uses TRBV6-6 with TRBJ2-6; D is ambiguous. Germline loops: CDR1 MNHNY, CDR2 SVGAGI (reference sequence). The CDR3 is made up of 18 amino acids. Trimming stripped 5 bases from V and 4 bases from J, with 21 bases between.

Only one count was recorded for this clone. The chain joins TRBV6-5 to TRBJ2-2, with TRBD2 identical over 8 bases. The CDR3 spans 16 residues. V dropped 3 bases and J dropped 13; count of bases not matched to a gene: 16. Per germline, CDR1 MNHEY and CDR2 SVGAGI. The CDR3 reads CASSYGVAGSGVGLFF. CDR3 DNA sequence: TGTGCCAGCAGTTATGGGGTAGCGGGGTCGGGAGTTGGGCTGTTTTTT.